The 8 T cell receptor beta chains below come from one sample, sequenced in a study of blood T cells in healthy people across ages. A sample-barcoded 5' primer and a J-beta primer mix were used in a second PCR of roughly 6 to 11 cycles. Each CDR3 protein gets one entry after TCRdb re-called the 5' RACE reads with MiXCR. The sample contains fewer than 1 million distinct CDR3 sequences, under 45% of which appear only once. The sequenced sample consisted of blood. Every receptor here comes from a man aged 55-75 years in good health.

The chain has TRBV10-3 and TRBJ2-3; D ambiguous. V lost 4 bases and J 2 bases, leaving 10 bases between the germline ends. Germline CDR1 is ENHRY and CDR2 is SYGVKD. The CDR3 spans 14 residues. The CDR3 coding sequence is TGTGCCATCAGTGCTGGCGAAGTCACAGATACGCAGTATTTT. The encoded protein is CAISAGEVTDTQYF.

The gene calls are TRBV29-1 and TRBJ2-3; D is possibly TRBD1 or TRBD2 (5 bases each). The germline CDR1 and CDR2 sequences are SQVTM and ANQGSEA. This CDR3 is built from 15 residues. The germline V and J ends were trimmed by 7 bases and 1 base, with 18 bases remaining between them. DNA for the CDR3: TGCAGCGCCTCCAGGGACGGCGGCGGCACAGATACGCAGTATTTT. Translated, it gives CSASRDGGGTDTQYF.

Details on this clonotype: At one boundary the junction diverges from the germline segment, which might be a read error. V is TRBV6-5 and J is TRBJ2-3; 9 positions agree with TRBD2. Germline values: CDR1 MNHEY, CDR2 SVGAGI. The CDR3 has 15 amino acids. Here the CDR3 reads CASSRKRGATDTQYF. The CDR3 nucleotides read TGCGCCAGCAGTAGGAAGCGGGGGGCCACAGATACGCAGTATTTT.

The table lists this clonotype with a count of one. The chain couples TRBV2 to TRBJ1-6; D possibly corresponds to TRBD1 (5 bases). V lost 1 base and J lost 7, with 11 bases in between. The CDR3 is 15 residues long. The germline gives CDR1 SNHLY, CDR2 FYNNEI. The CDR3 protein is CASSEDPPGNSPLHF. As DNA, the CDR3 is TGTGCCAGCAGTGAAGATCCTCCAGGGAATTCACCCCTCCACTTT.

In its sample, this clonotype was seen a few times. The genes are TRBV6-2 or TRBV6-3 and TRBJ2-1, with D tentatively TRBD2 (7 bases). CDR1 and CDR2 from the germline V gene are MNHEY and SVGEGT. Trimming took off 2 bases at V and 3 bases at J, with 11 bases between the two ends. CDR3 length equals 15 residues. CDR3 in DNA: TGTGCCAGCAGTTACCGGGGGGCCGACTACAATGAGCAGTTCTTC. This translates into CASSYRGADYNEQFF.

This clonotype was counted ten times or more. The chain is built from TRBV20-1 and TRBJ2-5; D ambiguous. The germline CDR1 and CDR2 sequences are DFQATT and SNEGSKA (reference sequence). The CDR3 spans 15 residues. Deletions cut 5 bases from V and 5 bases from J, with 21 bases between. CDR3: CSAEMPSSGEETQYF. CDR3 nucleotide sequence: TGCAGTGCTGAAATGCCTAGTTCGGGTGAGGAGACCCAGTACTTC.

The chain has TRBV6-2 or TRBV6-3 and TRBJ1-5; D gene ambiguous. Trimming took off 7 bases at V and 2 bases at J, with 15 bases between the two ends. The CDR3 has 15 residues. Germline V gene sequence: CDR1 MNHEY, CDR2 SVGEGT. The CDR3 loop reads CASIGIGEGNQPQHF. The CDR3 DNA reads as TGTGCCAGCATCGGGATTGGGGAGGGCAATCAGCCCCAGCATTTT.

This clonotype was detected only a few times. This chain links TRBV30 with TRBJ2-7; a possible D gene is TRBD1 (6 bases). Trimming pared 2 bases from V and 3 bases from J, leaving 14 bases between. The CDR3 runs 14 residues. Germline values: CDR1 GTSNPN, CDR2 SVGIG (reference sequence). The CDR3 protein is CAWSQGGAGYEQYF. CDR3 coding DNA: TGTGCCTGGAGTCAAGGGGGTGCCGGCTACGAGCAGTACTTC.